This TCR beta chain is drawn from a study of blood T cell repertoires in COVID-19. Study background: The United States, Italy and Spain provided the acute and convalescent COVID-19 samples. Sources were T cells, B-cell-depleted T cells, or PBMCs; the material itself was cDNA or gDNA.

Authors' methods: Reference gene primers were amplified, and this amplification served to estimate nucleated cell counts. TCRdb keeps only in-frame clones here, not all; method: immunoSEQ multiplex PCR. The D gene and trimming were derived from the DNA, and the V and J assignments and clone size from that table. The top ten hold 0.95% to 1% of the sample, which has some 410,000 clones, approximately 90% seen once. V was trimmed by 7 bases and J by 3 bases, leaving 15 bases between them. The CDR3 is 14 amino acids. The V gene's germline CDR1 is KGHSH and CDR2 LQKENI. Clinical history as reported by participants underpinned cohort assignment.

This receptor was identified in a woman in her twenties or thirties with acute COVID-19. Sequences were obtained from PBMCs or T cells enriched from blood (not recorded which). V is TRBV18 and J is TRBJ1-1; D is possibly TRBD1 (6 bases). CDR3 region: CASYNRASDTEAFF. For the CDR3, the DNA is TGTGCCAGCTACAACAGGGCCTCAGACACTGAAGCTTTCTTT.